The clone carrying this T cell receptor (beta chain) was picked up a small number of times. As yet, its antigen is unknown. This entry comes from a study of T cells after yellow fever vaccination. Study information: SMART-Seq v4 Ultra Low Input handled preparation of low-cell-number fractions.

Whole-study results and caveats: It was the secondary response that reached its peak faster, day 5 versus 15, but it was weaker. A limited proportion of clonotypes was detected within both the CD4 and CD8 compartments.

Germline loops: CDR1 SGHAT, CDR2 FQNNGV. The CDR3 consists of 13 residues. Trimming took off 0 bases at V and 6 bases at J, with 8 bases between the two ends. A process of 5'RACE template switching, which added a universal primer site and UMIs, was used to make TCR cDNA. TCRdb reprocessed the 5' RACE reads via MiXCR and lists one record per CDR3 protein. The profile covers about 75,000 distinct CDR3 sequences, with 7.3% appearing a single time and approximately 28% taken by the ten largest. This sequence was found in a man between 18 and 35 years old who received the YFV17D yellow fever vaccine. Sequencing was performed on CD8+ T cells sorted from PBMCs, taken 10 to 11 days after the first yellow fever vaccination. The J gene is TRBJ1-2, the V gene TRBV11-2, with D uncertain. CDR3 amino acids: CASSLDLRNGYTF. In DNA, the CDR3 is TGTGCCAGCAGCTTAGATCTGCGGAATGGCTACACCTTC.